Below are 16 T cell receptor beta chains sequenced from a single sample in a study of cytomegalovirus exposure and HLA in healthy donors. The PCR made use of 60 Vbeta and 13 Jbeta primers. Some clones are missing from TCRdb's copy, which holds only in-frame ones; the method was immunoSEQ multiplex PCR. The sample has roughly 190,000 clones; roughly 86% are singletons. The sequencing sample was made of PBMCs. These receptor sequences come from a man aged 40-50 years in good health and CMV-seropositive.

This CDR3 reads CASSAGTGANYGYTF. CDR3 nucleotides: TGTGCCAGCAGCGCCGGGACAGGGGCTAACTATGGCTACACCTTC. The chain recombines TRBV7-9 with TRBJ1-2; 10 nucleotides line up with TRBD1. V dropped 5 bases and J dropped 0; count of bases not matched to a gene: 3. Germline V gene lookup returns CDR1 SEHNR and CDR2 FQNEAQ (reference sequence). The CDR3 loop spans 15 amino acids.

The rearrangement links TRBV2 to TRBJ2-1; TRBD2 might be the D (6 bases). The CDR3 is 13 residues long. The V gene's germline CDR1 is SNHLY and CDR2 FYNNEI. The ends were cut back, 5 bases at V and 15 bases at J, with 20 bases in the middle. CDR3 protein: CASSYGTPGMLFF. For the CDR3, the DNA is TGTGCCAGCAGTTACGGGACTCCCGGAATGCTGTTCTTC.

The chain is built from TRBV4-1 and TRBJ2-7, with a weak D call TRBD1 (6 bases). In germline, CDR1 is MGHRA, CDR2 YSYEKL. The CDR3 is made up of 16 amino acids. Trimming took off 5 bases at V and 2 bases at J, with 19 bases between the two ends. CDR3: CASSSGPGQLAYEQYF. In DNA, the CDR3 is TGCGCCAGCAGCTCAGGGCCGGGACAATTAGCCTACGAGCAGTACTTC.

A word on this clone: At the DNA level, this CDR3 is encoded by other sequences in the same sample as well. The CDR3 coding sequence is TGTGCCAGCAGCCCCGGGACAGGGGGCTCCGAGCAGTACTTC. Protein sequence: CASSPGTGGSEQYF. This chain uses TRBV27 with TRBJ2-7; 12 bases are a match to TRBD1. The CDR3 runs 14 residues. The V segment lost 6 bases and the J segment 6 bases; nucleotides outside the gene matches: 6. Germline values: CDR1 MNHEY, CDR2 SMNVEV (reference sequence).

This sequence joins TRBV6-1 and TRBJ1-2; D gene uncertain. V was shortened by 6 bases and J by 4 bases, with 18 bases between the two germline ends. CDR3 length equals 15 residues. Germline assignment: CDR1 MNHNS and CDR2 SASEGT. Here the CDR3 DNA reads TGTGCCAGCAGCCCAGAGAACAGCCTAAGCTATGGCTACACCTTC. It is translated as CASSPENSLSYGYTF.

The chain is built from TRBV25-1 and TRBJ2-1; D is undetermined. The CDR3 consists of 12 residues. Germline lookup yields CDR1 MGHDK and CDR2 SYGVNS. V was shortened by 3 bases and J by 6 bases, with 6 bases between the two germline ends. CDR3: CASSESSNEQFF. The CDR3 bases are TGTGCCAGCAGTGAGTCTAGCAATGAGCAGTTCTTC.

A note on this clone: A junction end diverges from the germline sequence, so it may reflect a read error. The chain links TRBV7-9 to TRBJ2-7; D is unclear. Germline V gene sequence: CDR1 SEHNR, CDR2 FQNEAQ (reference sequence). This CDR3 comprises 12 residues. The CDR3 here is CSSSLSVYEQYF. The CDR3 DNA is TGTTCCAGCAGCTTATCTGTATACGAGCAGTACTTC.

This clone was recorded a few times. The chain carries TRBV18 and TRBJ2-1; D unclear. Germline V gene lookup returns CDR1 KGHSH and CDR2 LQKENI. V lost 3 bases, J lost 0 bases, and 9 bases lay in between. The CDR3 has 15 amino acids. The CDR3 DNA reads TGTGCCAGCTCACCTGTGCAGGTCTCCTACAATGAGCAGTTCTTC. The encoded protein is CASSPVQVSYNEQFF.

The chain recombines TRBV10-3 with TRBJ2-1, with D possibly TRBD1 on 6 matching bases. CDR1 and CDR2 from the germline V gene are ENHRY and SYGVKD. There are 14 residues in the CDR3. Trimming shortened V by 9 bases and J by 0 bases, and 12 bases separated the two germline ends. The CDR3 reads CAIQGQGSYNEQFF. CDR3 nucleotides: TGTGCCATACAGGGCCAGGGCTCCTACAATGAGCAGTTCTTC.

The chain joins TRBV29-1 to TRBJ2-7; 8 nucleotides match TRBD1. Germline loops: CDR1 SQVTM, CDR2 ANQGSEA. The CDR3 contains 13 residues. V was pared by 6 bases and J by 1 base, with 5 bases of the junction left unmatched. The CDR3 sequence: CSVPGGGSYEQYF. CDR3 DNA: TGCAGCGTCCCAGGGGGCGGATCCTACGAGCAGTACTTC.

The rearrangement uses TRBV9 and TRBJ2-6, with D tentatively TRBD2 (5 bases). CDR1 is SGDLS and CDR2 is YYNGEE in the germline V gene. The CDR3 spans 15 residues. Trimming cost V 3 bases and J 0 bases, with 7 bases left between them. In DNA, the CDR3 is TGTGCCAGCAGCGGAGGAGGCTCTGGGGCCAACGTCCTGACTTTC. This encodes CASSGGGSGANVLTF.

This chain's CDR3 is CASSRRAGETQYF. The CDR3 DNA is TGTGCCAGCTCCCGGAGGGCGGGGGAGACCCAGTACTTC. The gene calls are TRBV7-9 and TRBJ2-5, with a weak D call TRBD2 (6 bases). This CDR3 is 13 amino acids long. V lost 8 bases and J lost 5, with 15 bases in between. Germline lookup yields CDR1 SEHNR and CDR2 FQNEAQ (reference sequence).

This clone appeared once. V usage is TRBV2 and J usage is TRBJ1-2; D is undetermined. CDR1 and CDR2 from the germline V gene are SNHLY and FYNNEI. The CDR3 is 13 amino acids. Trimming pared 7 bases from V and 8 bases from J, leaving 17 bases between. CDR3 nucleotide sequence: TGTGCCAGCACCCTTCCCCCCGGGGAGGGCTACACCTTC. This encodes CASTLPPGEGYTF. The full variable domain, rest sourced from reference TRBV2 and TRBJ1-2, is EPEVTQTPSHQVTQMGQEVILRCVPISNHLYFYWYRQILGQKVEFLVSFYNNEISEKSEIFDDQFSVERPDGSNFTLKIRSTKLEDSAMYFCASTLPPGEGYTFGSGTRLTVV.

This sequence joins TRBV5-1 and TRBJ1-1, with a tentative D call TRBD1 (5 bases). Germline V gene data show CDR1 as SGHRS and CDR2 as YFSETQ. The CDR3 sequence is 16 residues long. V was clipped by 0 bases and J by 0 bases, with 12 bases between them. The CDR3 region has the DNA TGCGCCAGCAGCTTGGGACAGCGAGCCTTGAACACTGAAGCTTTCTTT. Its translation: CASSLGQRALNTEAFF. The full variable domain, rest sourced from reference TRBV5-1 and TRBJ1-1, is KAGVTQTPRYLIKTRGQQVTLSCSPISGHRSVSWYQQTPGQGLQFLFEYFSETQRNKGNFPGRFSGRQFSNSRSEMNVSTLELGDSALYLCASSLGQRALNTEAFFGQGTRLTVV.

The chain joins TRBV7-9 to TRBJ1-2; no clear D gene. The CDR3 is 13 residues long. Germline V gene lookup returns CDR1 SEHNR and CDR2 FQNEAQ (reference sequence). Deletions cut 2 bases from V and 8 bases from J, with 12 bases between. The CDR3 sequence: CASSLKGSGGYTF. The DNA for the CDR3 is TGTGCCAGCAGCTTAAAGGGATCGGGGGGCTACACCTTC. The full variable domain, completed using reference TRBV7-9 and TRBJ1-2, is DTGVSQNPRHKITKRGQNVTFRCDPISEHNRLYWYRQTLGQGPEFLTYFQNEAQLEKSRLLSDRFSAERPKGSFSTLEIQRTEQGDSAMYLCASSLKGSGGYTFGSGTRLTVV.

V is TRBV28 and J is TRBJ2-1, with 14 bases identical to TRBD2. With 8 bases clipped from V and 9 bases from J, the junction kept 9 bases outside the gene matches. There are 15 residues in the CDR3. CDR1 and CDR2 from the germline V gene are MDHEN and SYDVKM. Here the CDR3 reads CASRQGLAGVGEQFF. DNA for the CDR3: TGTGCCAGCCGCCAGGGACTAGCGGGAGTCGGTGAGCAGTTCTTC.